This entry lists 12 T cell receptor beta chains sequenced from one sample in a study of blood T cell repertoires in COVID-19. Libraries were prepared by immunoSEQ multiplex PCR; TCRdb keeps only in-frame clonotypes and omits some of them. The sample includes about 64,000 clones, approximately 91% of them seen just once. Specimen: peripheral blood. Receptor source: a human donor in a cohort sampled during active COVID-19.

V is TRBV2 and J is TRBJ1-5; 7 nucleotides line up with TRBD1. This CDR3 is built from 17 residues. J lost 5 bases, V lost 3 bases, and 13 bases had no gene match. The germline V gene encodes CDR1 SNHLY and CDR2 FYNNEI. The CDR3 DNA sequence: TGTGCCAGCAGTGACAGGGGGGTAGGGGTGGAGGATCAGCCCCAGCATTTT. Its translation is CASSDRGVGVEDQPQHF.

This chain connects TRBV4-3 to TRBJ2-2, with 9 bases aligning to TRBD1. The length of the CDR3 is 14 residues. The germline gives CDR1 LGHNA, CDR2 YSLEER. J gave up 9 bases and V 4 bases, and 6 bases lay outside the gene matches. CDR3 coding DNA: TGCGCCAGCAGCCCCCGGACAGGGGTCAGGGAGCTGTTTTTT. Translated: CASSPRTGVRELFF.

The chain's CDR3 is CASWGRGQEQFF. CDR3 DNA: TGTGCCAGCTGGGGCAGGGGGCAGGAGCAGTTCTTC. This chain joins TRBV5-6 and TRBJ2-1; 8 bases agree with TRBD1. This CDR3 is 12 amino acids long. The germline V gene has CDR1 SGHDT and CDR2 YYEEEE. V was pared by 7 bases and J by 10 bases, with 7 bases of the junction left unmatched. Combining the CDR3 with reference TRBV5-6 and TRBJ2-1 gives the whole variable domain DAGVTQSPTHLIKTRGQQVTLRCSPKSGHDTVSWYQQALGQGPQFIFQYYEEEERQRGNFPDRFSGHQFPNYSSELNVNALLLGDSALYLCASWGRGQEQFFGPGTRLTVL.

The V and J genes are TRBV18 and TRBJ2-2; 7 bases line up with TRBD2. The CDR3 runs to 16 residues. Losses at the gene ends were 3 bases for V and 1 base for J; bases not matched to a gene: 5. Germline CDR1 and CDR2: KGHSH and LQKENI. The CDR3 DNA sequence: TGTGCCAGCTCACCCGGGACTAACCAGAACACCGGGGAGCTGTTTTTT. Translated, it gives CASSPGTNQNTGELFF.

V usage is TRBV6-2 or TRBV6-3 and J usage is TRBJ2-7; TRBD1 matches at 8 bases. Germline CDR1 MNHEY, CDR2 SVGEGT. The J segment lost 2 bases and the V segment lost 4 bases, leaving 7 bases of the junction unmatched. The CDR3 is made up of 15 amino acids. Here the CDR3 DNA reads TGTGCCAGCAGTTCTACAGGGGGGATGACCTACGAGCAGTACTTC. Translation: CASSSTGGMTYEQYF.

The chain has TRBV3-1 (or the pseudogene TRBV3-2) and TRBJ2-3, with TRBD2 matching over 11 bases. Germline CDR1 is LGHDT and CDR2 is YNNKEL (reference sequence). The CDR3 is 16 amino acids. Trimming took 0 bases from V and 4 from J; bases not matched to a gene: 3. The CDR3 is CASSQEKLAGADTQYF. CDR3 DNA sequence: TGTGCCAGCAGCCAAGAGAAACTAGCGGGAGCAGATACGCAGTATTTT.

V is TRBV18 and J is TRBJ2-1; 12 nucleotides line up with TRBD2. CDR3 length: 15 residues. From germline, CDR1 is KGHSH and CDR2 LQKENI. The junction had 6 bases not matched to a gene; V was cut back by 8 bases and J by 4 bases. CDR3 residues: CASPASGGAYNEQFF. The CDR3 DNA reads as TGTGCCAGCCCAGCTAGCGGGGGGGCTTACAATGAGCAGTTCTTC.

This clone was seen a single time. The chain combines TRBV13 with TRBJ2-1; 8 bases match TRBD2. The CDR3 spans 16 residues. V trimming: 1 base; J trimming: 0 bases; junction bases outside the gene matches: 2. CDR1 is PRHDT, CDR2 FYEKMQ, per germline (reference sequence). The CDR3 nucleotides are TGTGCCAGCAGCTTAGTTACTAGCGGCTCCTACAATGAGCAGTTCTTC. Protein sequence: CASSLVTSGSYNEQFF.

The chain is built from TRBV7-9 and TRBJ2-2, with D hard to call. Germline CDR1 reads SEHNR; CDR2 reads FQNEAQ (reference sequence). The V and J ends lost 3 bases and 7 bases respectively, with 3 bases between them. The CDR3 loop spans 11 amino acids. The CDR3 here is CASSLSGELFF. The CDR3 region has the DNA TGTGCCAGCAGCTTGAGCGGGGAGCTGTTTTTT.

V gene TRBV6-1 combines with J gene TRBJ1-5; 9 nucleotides match TRBD1. After removal of 4 bases from V and 7 bases from J, the junction contained 11 bases not matched to a gene. Germline values: CDR1 MNHNS, CDR2 SASEGT. The CDR3 consists of 16 residues. The CDR3 DNA follows: TGTGCCAGCAGTGCCCCGGGACAGGGTAGAGGACAGCCCCAGCATTTT. Translation: CASSAPGQGRGQPQHF.

This chain joins TRBV11-2 and TRBJ1-2; tentatively, D is TRBD1 (6 bases). The germline V and J ends were trimmed by 9 bases and 0 bases, with 23 bases remaining between them. CDR3 length equals 17 residues. Germline lookup yields CDR1 SGHAT and CDR2 FQNNGV. In DNA form, the CDR3 reads TGTGCCAGTGGCCCCCCTTTAATCCGGGACACTAACTATGGCTACACCTTC. Translating it yields CASGPPLIRDTNYGYTF.

The rearrangement links TRBV6-5 to TRBJ1-2; a possible D gene is TRBD1 (5 bases). V was clipped by 7 bases and J by 7 bases, with 19 bases between them. The CDR3 spans 14 residues. The germline V gene encodes CDR1 MNHEY and CDR2 SVGAGI. Here the CDR3 DNA reads TGTGCCAGCACTCTACCGGGACGGGAGGGTGGCTACACCTTC. Its translation is CASTLPGREGGYTF.